This TCR beta chain was recorded in a study of cytomegalovirus exposure and HLA in healthy donors. Overall study results and limits: The authors later found TCR association rates varying by HLA locus, with DRB1 most and HLA-C fewest. In an earlier analysis, most TCR beta V segments were productive about 87% or about 30% of the time. Because they were indistinguishable, some V segments, including TRBV6-2 and TRBV6-3, were excluded.

Regarding donors, all were healthy bone marrow donors. Trimming removed 2 bases from V and 5 bases from J, with 17 bases in between. The CDR3 runs 16 residues. Germline values: CDR1 SEHNR, CDR2 FQNEAQ (reference sequence). With regard to this clone: Its antigen is still unknown.

The PCR was carried out with 60 Vbeta primers and 13 Jbeta primers. TCRdb keeps only in-frame clones here, not all; method: immunoSEQ multiplex PCR. Counted here are about 62,000 clones, 70% to 85% occurring once; the ten biggest clones make up under 9%. The chain combines TRBV7-9 with TRBJ2-3; D is undetermined. Material: PBMCs. The sequence derives from a man between 60 and 70 years old in good health and CMV-seropositive. CDR3: CASSLIGGDAQDTQYF. The CDR3 region has the DNA TGTGCCAGCAGCTTAATCGGCGGTGACGCACAAGATACGCAGTATTTT.